The present entry profiles one T cell receptor beta chain with its context. The CDR3 covers 13 residues. Trimming stripped 10 bases from V and 4 bases from J, with 14 bases between. The germline V gene encodes CDR1 ENHRY and CDR2 SYGVKD. This specimen belongs to a study of OX40 agonist ivuxolimab in advanced cancers. Only in-frame clones appear in the TCRdb table, and some are missing; sequencing was by immunoSEQ multiplex PCR. Here the sample spans almost 80,000 clones, approximately 84% being singletons. This clonotype originated in an adult with an advanced solid tumor such as melanoma, head and neck, liver or kidney cancer. Source: CD4+ or CD8+ T cells sorted from blood, taken in a trial of the OX40 agonist ivuxolimab. This chain links TRBV10-3 with TRBJ1-5; no reliable D call. The CDR3 region has the DNA TGTGCCACTCGGACGACTCCGAATCAGCCCCAGCATTTT. This sequence encodes CATRTTPNQPQHF.